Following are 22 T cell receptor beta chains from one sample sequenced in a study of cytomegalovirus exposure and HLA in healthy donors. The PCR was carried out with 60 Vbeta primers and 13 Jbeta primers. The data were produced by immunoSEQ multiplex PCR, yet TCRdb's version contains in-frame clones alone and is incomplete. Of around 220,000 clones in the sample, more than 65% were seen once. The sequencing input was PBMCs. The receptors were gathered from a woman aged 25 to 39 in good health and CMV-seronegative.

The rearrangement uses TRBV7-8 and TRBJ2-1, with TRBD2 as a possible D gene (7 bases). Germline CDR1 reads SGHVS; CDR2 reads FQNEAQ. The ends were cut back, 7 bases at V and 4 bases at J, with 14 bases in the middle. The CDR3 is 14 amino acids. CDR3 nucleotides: TGTGCCAGCACCCGTGGGGGGGCGTACAATGAGCAGTTCTTC. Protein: CASTRGGAYNEQFF. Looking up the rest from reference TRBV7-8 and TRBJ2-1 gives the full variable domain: GAGVSQSPRYKVAKRGQDVALRCDPISGHVSLFWYQQALGQGPEFLTYFQNEAQLDKSGLPSDRFFAERPEGSVSTLKIQRTQQEDSAVYLCASTRGGAYNEQFFGPGTRLTVL.

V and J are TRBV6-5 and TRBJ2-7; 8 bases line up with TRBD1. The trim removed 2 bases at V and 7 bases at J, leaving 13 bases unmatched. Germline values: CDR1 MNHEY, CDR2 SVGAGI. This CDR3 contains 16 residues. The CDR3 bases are TGTGCCAGCAGTTACCTACGGACAGGGAAAAGCGGGGAGCAGTACTTC. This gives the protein CASSYLRTGKSGEQYF.

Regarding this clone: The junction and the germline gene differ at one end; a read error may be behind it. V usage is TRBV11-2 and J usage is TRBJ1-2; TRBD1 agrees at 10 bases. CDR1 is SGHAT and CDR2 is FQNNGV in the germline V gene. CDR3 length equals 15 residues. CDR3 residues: CASSPRQGAKNGYIF. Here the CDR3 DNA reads TGTGCCAGCAGCCCGCGACAGGGGGCTAAGAATGGCTACATCTTC.

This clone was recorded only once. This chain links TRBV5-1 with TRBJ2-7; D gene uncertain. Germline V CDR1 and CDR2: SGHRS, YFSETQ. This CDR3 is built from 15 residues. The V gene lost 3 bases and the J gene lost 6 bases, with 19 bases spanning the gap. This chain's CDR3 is CASSSFIDTEGEQYF. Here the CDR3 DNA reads TGCGCCAGCAGCTCGTTTATTGACACCGAAGGCGAGCAGTACTTC. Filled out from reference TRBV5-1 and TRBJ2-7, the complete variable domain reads KAGVTQTPRYLIKTRGQQVTLSCSPISGHRSVSWYQQTPGQGLQFLFEYFSETQRNKGNFPGRFSGRQFSNSRSEMNVSTLELGDSALYLCASSSFIDTEGEQYFGPGTRLTVT.

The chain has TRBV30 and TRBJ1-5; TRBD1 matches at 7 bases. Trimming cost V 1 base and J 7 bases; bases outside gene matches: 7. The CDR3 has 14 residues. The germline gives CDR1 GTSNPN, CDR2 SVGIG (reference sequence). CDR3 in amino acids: CAWSAEGAHQPQHF. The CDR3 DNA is TGTGCCTGGAGTGCGGAGGGGGCCCACCAGCCCCAGCATTTT. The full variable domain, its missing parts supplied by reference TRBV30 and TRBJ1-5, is SQTIHQWPATLVQPVGSPLSLECTVEGTSNPNLYWYRQAAGRGLQLLFYSVGIGQISSEVPQNLSASRPQDRQFILSSKKLLLSDSGFYLCAWSAEGAHQPQHFGDGTRLSIL.

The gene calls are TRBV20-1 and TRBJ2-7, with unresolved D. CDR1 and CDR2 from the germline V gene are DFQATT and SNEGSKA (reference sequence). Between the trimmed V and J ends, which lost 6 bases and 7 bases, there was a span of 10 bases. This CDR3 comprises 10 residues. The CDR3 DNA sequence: TGCAGTGCCGCCCGGGTGGAGCAGTACTTC. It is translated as CSAARVEQYF.

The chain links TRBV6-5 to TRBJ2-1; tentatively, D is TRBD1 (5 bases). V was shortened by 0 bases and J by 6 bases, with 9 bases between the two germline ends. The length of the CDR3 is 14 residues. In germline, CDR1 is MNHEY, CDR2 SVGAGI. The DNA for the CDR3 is TGTGCCAGCAGTTACTCGACAGCCCGCAATGAGCAGTTCTTC. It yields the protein CASSYSTARNEQFF.

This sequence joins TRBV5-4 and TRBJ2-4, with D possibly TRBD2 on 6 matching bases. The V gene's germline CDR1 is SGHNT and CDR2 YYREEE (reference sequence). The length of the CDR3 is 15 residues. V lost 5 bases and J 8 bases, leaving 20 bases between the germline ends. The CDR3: CASRPGLPMEDIQYF. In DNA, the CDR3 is TGTGCCAGCAGACCAGGACTACCCATGGAGGACATTCAGTACTTC.

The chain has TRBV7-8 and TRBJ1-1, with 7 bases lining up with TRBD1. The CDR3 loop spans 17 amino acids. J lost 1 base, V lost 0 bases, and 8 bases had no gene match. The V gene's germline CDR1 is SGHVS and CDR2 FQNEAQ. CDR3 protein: CASSLASRQGQNTEAFF. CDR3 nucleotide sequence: TGTGCCAGCAGCTTAGCGTCCCGACAGGGACAGAACACTGAAGCTTTCTTT.

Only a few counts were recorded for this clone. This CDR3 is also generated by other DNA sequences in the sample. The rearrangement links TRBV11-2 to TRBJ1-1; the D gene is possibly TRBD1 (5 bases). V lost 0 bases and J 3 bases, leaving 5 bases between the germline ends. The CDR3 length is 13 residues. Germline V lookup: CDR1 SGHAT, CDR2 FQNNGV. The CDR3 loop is CASSLDRDTEAFF. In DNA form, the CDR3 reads TGTGCCAGCAGCTTAGACAGGGACACTGAAGCTTTCTTT.

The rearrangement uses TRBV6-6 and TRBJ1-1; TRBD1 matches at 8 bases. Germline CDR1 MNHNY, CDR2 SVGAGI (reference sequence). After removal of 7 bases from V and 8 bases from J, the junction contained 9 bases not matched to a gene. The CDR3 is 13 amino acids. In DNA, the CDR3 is TGTGCCAGCAAGTGGACAGGGCTTAACGAAGCTTTCTTT. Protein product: CASKWTGLNEAFF.

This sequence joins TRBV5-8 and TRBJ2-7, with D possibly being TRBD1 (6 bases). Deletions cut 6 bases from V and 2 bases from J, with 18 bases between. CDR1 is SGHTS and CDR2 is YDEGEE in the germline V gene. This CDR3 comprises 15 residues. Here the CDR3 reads CASTHRRDTAYEQYF. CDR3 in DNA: TGTGCCAGCACCCATCGCAGGGACACAGCCTACGAGCAGTACTTC.

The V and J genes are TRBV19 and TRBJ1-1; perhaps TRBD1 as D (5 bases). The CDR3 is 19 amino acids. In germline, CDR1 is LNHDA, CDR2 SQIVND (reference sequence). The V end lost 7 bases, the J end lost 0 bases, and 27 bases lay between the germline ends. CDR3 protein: CASMFAGRGVATVNTEAFF. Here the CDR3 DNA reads TGTGCCAGTATGTTCGCTGGTCGGGGGGTAGCTACGGTGAACACTGAAGCTTTCTTT.

The CDR3 sequence is CASRTGLYGYTF. In DNA form, the CDR3 reads TGTGCCAGCAGAACGGGTCTCTATGGCTACACCTTC. The genes are TRBV2 and TRBJ1-2, with D unresolved. This CDR3 spans 12 amino acids. Germline lookup yields CDR1 SNHLY and CDR2 FYNNEI. V lost 6 bases and J 4 bases, leaving 9 bases between the germline ends.

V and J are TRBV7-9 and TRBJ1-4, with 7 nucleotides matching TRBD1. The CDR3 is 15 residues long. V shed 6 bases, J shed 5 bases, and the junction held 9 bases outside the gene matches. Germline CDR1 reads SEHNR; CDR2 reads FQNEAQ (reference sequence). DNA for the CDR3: TGTGCCAGCAGTTCCGGACAGGCCCGGAATGAAAAACTGTTTTTT. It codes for CASSSGQARNEKLFF.

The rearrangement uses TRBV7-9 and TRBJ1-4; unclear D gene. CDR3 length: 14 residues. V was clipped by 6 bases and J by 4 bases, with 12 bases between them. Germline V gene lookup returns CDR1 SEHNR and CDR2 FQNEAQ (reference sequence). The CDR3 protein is CASRVAGFNEKLFF. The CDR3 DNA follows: TGTGCCAGCAGAGTAGCGGGGTTTAATGAAAAACTGTTTTTT.

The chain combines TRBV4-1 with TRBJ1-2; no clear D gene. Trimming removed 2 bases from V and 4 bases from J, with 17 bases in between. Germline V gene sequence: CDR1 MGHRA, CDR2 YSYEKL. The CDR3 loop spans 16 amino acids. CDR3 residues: CASSQWLIRLAYGYTF. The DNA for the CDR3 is TGCGCCAGCAGCCAATGGCTAATACGTCTAGCCTATGGCTACACCTTC.

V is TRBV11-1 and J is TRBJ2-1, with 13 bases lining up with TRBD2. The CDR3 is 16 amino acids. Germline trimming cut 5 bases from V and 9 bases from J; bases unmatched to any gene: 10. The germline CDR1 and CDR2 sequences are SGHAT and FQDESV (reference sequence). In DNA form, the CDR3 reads TGTGCCAGCAGCGCATATACTAGCGGGGGGGAGGTTGAGCAGTTCTTC. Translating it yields CASSAYTSGGEVEQFF.

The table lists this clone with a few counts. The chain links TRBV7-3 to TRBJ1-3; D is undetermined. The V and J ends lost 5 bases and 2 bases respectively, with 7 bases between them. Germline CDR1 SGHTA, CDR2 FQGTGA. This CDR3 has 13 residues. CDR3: CASSLQTGNTIYF. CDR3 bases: TGTGCCAGCAGCCTACAGACTGGAAACACCATATATTTT.

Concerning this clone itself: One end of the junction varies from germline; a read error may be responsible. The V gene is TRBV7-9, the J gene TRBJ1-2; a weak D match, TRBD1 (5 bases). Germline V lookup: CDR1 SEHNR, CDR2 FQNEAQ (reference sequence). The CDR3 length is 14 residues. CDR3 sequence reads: CSSSSTDRNYGYTF. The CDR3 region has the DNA TGTTCCAGCAGCTCAACCGACAGAAACTATGGCTACACCTTC.

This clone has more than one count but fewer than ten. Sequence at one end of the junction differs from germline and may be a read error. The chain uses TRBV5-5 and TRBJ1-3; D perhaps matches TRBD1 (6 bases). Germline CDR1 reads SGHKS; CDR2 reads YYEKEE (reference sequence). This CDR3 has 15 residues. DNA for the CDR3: TGTGCCAGCAGTTTGGACAGTGGCTCTGGAAACACCATATATTTT. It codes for CASSLDSGSGNTIYF.

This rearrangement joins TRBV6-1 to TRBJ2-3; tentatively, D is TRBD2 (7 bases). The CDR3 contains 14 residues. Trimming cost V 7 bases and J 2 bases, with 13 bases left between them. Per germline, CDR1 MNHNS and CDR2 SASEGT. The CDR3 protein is CASKRGGTTDTQYF. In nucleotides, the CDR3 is TGTGCCAGCAAACGCGGGGGCACCACAGATACGCAGTATTTT.